The 2 T cell receptor beta chains below were found in one sample sequenced in a study of control samples from healthy donors and cancer patients. The assay was immunoSEQ multiplex PCR, and TCRdb's table has in-frame clones only and misses some. The sample gives around 110,000 clones, nearly 95% of which show up once; 2.6% is in the top ten. Sequencing was done on a sample of blood. All receptors derive from a man aged 30 to 39 in good health.

V gene TRBV7-9 combines with J gene TRBJ1-3; D is perhaps TRBD1 (5 bases). The V gene's germline CDR1 is SEHNR and CDR2 FQNEAQ (reference sequence). The ends were cut back, 3 bases at V and 0 bases at J, with 15 bases in the middle. The length of the CDR3 is 17 residues. CDR3 sequence: CASSFYGGRSSGNTIYF. DNA for the CDR3: TGTGCCAGCAGCTTTTACGGGGGACGAAGCTCTGGAAACACCATATATTTT.

The V and J genes are TRBV21-1 and TRBJ1-1. TRBV21-1 is a recognized pseudogene. This CDR3 spans 17 amino acids. The CDR3 region is CASSIYVGYGGGTEAFF. CDR3 bases: TGTGCCAGCAGCATTTATGTTGGGTACGGGGGAGGGACTGAAGCTTTCTTT.